This T cell receptor (beta chain) was identified in a study of CD4 T cells in relation to SARS-CoV-2 and coronaviruses. The V and J ends lost 4 bases and 4 bases, in that order; junction bases with no gene match: 9. Germline CDR1 SGHRS, CDR2 YFSETQ. The length of the CDR3 is 16 residues. CD4+ T cells from unexposed donors were obtained before the COVID-19 pandemic (2011-2018). Sequencing used immunoSEQ multiplex PCR; TCRdb keeps in-frame clones, though not all of them. The sample consists of some 70,000 clones, about 92% of them appearing once. The V call is TRBV5-1, the J call TRBJ2-7; 12 positions agree with TRBD1. The receptor was isolated from a human donor in good health. The sample taken for sequencing was naive CD4+ T cells from PBMCs. Specified subset: naive CD4+ T cells isolated by negative enrichment. The chain's CDR3 is CASSLDPGQGAYEQYF. The CDR3, as DNA: TGCGCCAGCAGCCTGGACCCGGGACAGGGGGCTTACGAGCAGTACTTC.